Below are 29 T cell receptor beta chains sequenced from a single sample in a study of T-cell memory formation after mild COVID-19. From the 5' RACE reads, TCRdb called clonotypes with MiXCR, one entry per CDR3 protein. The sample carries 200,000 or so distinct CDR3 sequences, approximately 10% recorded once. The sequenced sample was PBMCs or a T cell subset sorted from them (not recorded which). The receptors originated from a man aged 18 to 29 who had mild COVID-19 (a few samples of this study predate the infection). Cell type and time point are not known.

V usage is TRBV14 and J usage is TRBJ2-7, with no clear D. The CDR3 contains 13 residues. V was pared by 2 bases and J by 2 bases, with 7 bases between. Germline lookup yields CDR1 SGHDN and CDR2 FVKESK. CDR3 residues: CASSQIGAYEQYF. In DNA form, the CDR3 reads TGTGCCAGCAGCCAAATCGGAGCCTACGAGCAGTACTTC.

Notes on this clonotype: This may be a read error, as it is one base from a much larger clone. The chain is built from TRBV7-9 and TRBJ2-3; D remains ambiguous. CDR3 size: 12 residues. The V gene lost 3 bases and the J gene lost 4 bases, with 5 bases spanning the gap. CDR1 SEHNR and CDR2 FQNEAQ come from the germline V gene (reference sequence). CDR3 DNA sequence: TGTGCCAGCAGCTTTGAAGCAGATACGCAGTATTTT. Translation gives CASSFEADTQYF.

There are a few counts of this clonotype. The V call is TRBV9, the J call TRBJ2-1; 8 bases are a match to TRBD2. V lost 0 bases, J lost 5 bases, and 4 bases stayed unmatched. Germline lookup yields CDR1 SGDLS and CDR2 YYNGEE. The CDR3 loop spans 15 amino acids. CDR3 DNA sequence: TGTGCCAGCAGCGTAGTTAGCGGGGATCACAATGAGCAGTTCTTC. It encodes CASSVVSGDHNEQFF.

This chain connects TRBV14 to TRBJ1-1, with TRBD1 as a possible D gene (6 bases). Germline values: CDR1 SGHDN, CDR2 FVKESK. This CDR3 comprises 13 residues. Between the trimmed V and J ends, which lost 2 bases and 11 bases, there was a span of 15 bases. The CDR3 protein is CASSQSPTGFAFF. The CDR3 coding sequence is TGTGCCAGCAGCCAAAGCCCGACAGGTTTCGCTTTCTTT.

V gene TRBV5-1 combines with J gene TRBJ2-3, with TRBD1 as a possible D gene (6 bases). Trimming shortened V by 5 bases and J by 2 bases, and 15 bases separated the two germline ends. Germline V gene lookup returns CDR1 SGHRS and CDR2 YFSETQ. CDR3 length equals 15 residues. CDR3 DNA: TGCGCCAGCAGAGTCAGGGGCGTACCCACAGATACGCAGTATTTT. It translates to CASRVRGVPTDTQYF.

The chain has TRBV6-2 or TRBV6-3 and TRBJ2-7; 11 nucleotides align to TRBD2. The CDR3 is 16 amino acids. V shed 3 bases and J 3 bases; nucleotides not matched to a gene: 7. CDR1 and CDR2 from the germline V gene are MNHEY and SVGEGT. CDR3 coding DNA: TGTGCCAGCAGTTATCGTACTAGCGGGGGATTCTACGAGCAGTACGTC. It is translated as CASSYRTSGGFYEQYV.

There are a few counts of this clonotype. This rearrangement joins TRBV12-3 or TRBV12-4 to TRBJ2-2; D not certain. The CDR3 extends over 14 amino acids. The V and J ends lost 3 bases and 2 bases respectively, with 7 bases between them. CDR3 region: CASSLRLNTGELFF. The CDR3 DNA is TGTGCCAGCAGTTTGAGGCTTAACACCGGGGAGCTGTTTTTT.

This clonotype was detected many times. CDR3 in amino acids: CASSYVRGGNHEQYF. The DNA for the CDR3 is TGTGCCAGCAGCTACGTAAGGGGGGGGAACCACGAGCAGTACTTC. This chain uses TRBV11-2 with TRBJ2-7; D perhaps matches TRBD2 (7 bases). This CDR3 has 15 amino acids. V was clipped by 4 bases and J by 5 bases, with 18 bases between them. Germline V gene sequence: CDR1 SGHAT, CDR2 FQNNGV.

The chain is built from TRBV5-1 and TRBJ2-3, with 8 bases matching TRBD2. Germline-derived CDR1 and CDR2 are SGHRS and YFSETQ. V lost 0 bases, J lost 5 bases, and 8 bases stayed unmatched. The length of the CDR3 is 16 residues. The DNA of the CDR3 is TGCGCCAGCAGCTTGGTTGCGGGGGGTCGAGGAGATACGCAGTATTTT. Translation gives CASSLVAGGRGDTQYF.

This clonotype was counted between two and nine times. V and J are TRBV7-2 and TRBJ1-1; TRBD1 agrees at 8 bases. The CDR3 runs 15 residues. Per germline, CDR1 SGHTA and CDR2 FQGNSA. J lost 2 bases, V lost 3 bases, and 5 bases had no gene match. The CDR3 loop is CASSLQGARNTEAFF. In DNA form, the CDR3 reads TGTGCCAGCAGCTTGCAGGGGGCGAGAAACACTGAAGCTTTCTTT.

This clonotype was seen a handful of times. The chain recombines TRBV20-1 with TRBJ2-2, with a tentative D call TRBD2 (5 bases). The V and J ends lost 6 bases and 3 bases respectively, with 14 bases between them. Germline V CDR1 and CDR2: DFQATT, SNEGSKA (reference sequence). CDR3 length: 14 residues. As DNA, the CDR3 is TGCAGTGCCAGGACTCAAACTCACACCGGGGAGCTGTTTTTT. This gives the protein CSARTQTHTGELFF.

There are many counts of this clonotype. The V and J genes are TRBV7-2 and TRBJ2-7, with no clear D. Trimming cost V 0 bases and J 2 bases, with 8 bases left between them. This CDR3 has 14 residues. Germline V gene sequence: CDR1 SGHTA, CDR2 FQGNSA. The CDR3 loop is CASSLAPYPYEQYF. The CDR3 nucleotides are TGTGCCAGCAGCTTAGCGCCCTATCCCTACGAGCAGTACTTC.

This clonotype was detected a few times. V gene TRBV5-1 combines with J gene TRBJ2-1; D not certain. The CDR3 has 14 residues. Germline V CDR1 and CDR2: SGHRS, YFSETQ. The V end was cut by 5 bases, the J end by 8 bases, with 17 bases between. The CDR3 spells CASSRLGDNYEQFF. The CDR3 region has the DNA TGCGCCAGCAGTCGGCTAGGAGATAACTATGAGCAGTTCTTC.

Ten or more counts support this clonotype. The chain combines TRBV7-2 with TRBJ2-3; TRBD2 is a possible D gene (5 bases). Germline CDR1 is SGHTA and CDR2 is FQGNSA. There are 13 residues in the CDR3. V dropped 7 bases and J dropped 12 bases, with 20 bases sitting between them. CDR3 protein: CASTQRPQLVQYF. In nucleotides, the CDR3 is TGTGCCAGCACCCAGCGGCCCCAGTTGGTCCAGTATTTT.

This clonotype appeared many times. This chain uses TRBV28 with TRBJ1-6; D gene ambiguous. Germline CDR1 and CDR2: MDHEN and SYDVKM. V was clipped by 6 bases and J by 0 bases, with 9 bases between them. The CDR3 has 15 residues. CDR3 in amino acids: CASSPRGSYNSPLHF. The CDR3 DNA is TGTGCCAGCAGCCCTCGGGGCTCCTATAATTCACCCCTCCACTTT. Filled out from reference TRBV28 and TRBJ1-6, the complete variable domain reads DVKVTQSSRYLVKRTGEKVFLECVQDMDHENMFWYRQDPGLGLRLIYFSYDVKMKEKGDIPEGYSVSREKKERFSLILESASTNQTSMYLCASSPRGSYNSPLHFGNGTRLTVT.

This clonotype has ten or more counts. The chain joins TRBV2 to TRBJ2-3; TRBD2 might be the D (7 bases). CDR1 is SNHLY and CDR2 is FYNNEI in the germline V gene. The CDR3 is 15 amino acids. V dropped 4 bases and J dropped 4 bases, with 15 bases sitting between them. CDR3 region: CASSARGASPDTQYF. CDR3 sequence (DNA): TGTGCCAGCAGTGCTCGGGGGGCAAGTCCAGATACGCAGTATTTT.

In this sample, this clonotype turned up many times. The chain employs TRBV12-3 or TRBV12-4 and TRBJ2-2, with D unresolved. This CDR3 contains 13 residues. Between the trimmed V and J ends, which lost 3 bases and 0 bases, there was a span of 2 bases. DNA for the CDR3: TGTGCCAGCAGTTTGACGAACACCGGGGAGCTGTTTTTT. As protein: CASSLTNTGELFF.

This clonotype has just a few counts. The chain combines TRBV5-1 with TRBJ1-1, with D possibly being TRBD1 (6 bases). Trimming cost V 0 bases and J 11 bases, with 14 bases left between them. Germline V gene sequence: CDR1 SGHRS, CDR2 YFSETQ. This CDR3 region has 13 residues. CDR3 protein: CASSLAGGSRAFF. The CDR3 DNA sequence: TGCGCCAGCAGCTTGGCCGGGGGCTCGAGGGCTTTCTTT.

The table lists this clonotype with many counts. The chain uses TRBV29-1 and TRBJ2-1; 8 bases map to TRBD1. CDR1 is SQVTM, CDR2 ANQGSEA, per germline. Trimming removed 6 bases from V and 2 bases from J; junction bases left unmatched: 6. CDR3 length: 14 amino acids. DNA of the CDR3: TGCAGCGTCGCGGACAGGGTCGCCTACAATGAGCAGTTCTTC. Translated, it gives CSVADRVAYNEQFF.

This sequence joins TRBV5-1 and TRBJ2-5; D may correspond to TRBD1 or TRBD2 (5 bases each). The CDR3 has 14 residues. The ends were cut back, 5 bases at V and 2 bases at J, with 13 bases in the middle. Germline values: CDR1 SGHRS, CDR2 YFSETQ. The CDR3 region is CASRDRWGQETQYF. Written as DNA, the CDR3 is TGCGCCAGCAGGGATAGGTGGGGGCAAGAGACCCAGTACTTC. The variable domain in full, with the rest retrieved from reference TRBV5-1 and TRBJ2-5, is KAGVTQTPRYLIKTRGQQVTLSCSPISGHRSVSWYQQTPGQGLQFLFEYFSETQRNKGNFPGRFSGRQFSNSRSEMNVSTLELGDSALYLCASRDRWGQETQYFGPGTRLLVL.

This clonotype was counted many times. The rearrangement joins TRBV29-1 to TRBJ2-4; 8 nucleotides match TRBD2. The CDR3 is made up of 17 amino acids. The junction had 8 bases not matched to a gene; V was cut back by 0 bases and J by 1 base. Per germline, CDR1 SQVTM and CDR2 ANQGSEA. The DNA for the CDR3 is TGCAGCGTTGAAGATCCACGGCGGGGGGAGGCCAAAAACATTCAGTACTTC. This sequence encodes CSVEDPRRGEAKNIQYF.

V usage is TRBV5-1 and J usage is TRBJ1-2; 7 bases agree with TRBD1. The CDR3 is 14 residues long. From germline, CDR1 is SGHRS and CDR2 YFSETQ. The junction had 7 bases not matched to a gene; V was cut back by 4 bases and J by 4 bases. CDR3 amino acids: CASSISTGSYGYTF. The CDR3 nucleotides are TGCGCCAGCAGCATTTCGACAGGGAGCTATGGCTACACCTTC.

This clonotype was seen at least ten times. In DNA form, the CDR3 reads TGCGCCAGCAGCCTTACTAGCGGGGGGCGGAGGGATACGCAGTATTTT. Translation gives CASSLTSGGRRDTQYF. The rearrangement links TRBV5-1 to TRBJ2-3, with 12 bases identical to TRBD2. The germline V gene has CDR1 SGHRS and CDR2 YFSETQ. V lost 4 bases to trimming and J lost 6 bases; unmatched junction nucleotides: 9. The CDR3 is made up of 16 amino acids. Full variable domain (remainder filled in from reference TRBV5-1 and TRBJ2-3): KAGVTQTPRYLIKTRGQQVTLSCSPISGHRSVSWYQQTPGQGLQFLFEYFSETQRNKGNFPGRFSGRQFSNSRSEMNVSTLELGDSALYLCASSLTSGGRRDTQYFGPGTRLTVL.

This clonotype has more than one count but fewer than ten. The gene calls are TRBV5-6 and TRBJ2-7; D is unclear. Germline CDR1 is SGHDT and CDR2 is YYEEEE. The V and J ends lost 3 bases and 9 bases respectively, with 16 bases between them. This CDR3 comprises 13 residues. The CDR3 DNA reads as TGTGCCAGCAGCTCAGGACCTCTCGGAAGGCAGTACGTC. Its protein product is CASSSGPLGRQYV.

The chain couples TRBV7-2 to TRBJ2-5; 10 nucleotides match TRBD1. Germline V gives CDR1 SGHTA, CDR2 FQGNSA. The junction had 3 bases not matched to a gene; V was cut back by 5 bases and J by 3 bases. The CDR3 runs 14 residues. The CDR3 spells CASSRDRGKETQYF. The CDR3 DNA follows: TGTGCCAGCAGCCGGGACAGGGGAAAAGAGACCCAGTACTTC.

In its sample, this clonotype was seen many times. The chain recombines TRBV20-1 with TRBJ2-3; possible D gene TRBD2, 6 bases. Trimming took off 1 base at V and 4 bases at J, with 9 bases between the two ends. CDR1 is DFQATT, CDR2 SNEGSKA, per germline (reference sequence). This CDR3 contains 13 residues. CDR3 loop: CSARVGGADTQYF. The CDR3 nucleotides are TGCAGTGCTAGAGTTGGCGGGGCAGATACGCAGTATTTT.

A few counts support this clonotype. CDR3 residues: CASSHGGDQYQPQHF. For the CDR3, the DNA is TGTGCCAGCAGCCATGGGGGCGACCAGTATCAGCCCCAGCATTTT. The gene calls are TRBV4-2 and TRBJ1-5; D might be TRBD1 (6 bases). V was trimmed by 3 bases and J by 5 bases, leaving 14 bases between them. The CDR3 covers 15 residues. The germline gives CDR1 LGHNA, CDR2 YNFKEQ.

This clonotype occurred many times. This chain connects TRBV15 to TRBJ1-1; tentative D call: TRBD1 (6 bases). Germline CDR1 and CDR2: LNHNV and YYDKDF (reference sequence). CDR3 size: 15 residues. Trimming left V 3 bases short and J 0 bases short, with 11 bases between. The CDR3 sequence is CATSRPGHMNTEAFF. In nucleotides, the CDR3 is TGTGCCACCAGCAGGCCGGGACATATGAACACTGAAGCTTTCTTT.

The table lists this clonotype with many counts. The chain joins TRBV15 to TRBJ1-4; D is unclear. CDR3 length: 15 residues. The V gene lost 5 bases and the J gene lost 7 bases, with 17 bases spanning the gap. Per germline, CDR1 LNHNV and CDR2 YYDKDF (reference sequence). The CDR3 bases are TGTGCCACCAGCCCCTTTCGCTCGGGCAGTGAAAAACTGTTTTTT. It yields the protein CATSPFRSGSEKLFF. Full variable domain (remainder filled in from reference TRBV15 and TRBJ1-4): DAMVIQNPRYQVTQFGKPVTLSCSQTLNHNVMYWYQQKSSQAPKLLFHYYDKDFNNEADTPDNFQSRRPNTSFCFLDIRSPGLGDTAMYLCATSPFRSGSEKLFFGSGTQLSVL.